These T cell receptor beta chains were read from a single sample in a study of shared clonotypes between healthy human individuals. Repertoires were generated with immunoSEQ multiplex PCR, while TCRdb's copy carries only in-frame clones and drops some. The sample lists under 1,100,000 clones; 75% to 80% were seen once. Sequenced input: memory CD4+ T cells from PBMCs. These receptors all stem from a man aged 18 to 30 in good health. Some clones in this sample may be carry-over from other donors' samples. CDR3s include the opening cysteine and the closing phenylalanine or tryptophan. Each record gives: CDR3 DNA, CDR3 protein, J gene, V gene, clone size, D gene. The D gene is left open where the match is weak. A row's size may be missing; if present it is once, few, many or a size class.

TGTGCCAGCAGTGAACAGGGTCCCGGGGAGCTGTTTTTT | CASSEQGPGELFF | TRBJ2-2 | TRBV2 | - | -
TGTGCCAGCAGTTTAACGGGGAGGTGGGGGAACACTGAAGCTTTCTTT | CASSLTGRWGNTEAFF | TRBJ1-1 | TRBV28 | - | -
TGTGCCAGCAGCGTTAGACAGGGGGTCGACAATGAGCAGTTCTTC | CASSVRQGVDNEQFF | TRBJ2-1 | TRBV9 | - | TRBD1
TGTGCCAGCAGCCCAAGGTCGGGGATGAACACTGAAGCTTTCTTT | CASSPRSGMNTEAFF | TRBJ1-1 | TRBV14 | - | -
TGTGCCAGCAGCTTAGTCCTAGCCAAGCAGTACTTC | CASSLVLAKQYF | TRBJ2-7 | TRBV7-2 | - | -
TGTGCCAGCAGCTCTACCGATGGGACAGATACGCAGTATTTT | CASSSTDGTDTQYF | TRBJ2-3 | TRBV13 | - | -
TGTGCCAGCAGCCGCTGGGCGGGAGGATCGTTCGAGCAGTACTTC | CASSRWAGGSFEQYF | TRBJ2-7 | TRBV7-3 | - | TRBD2
TGTGCCAGCAGCTTAAACACGCGGGCAGAGGATGGCTACACCTTC | CASSLNTRAEDGYTF | TRBJ1-2 | TRBV7-8 | - | -
TGTGCCAGCAGTGAAGGGGACAGGGTCTACAATGAGCAGTTCTTC | CASSEGDRVYNEQFF | TRBJ2-1 | TRBV6-1 | - | TRBD1
TGTGCCAGCAGCTTAAATTCCGTCGGGACGGCCGGGGAGCTGTTTTTT | CASSLNSVGTAGELFF | TRBJ2-2 | TRBV7-3 | few | -
TGTGCCAGCAGCTTAGTCGCGGGAGGGAGCTCCTACAATGAGCAGTTCTTC | CASSLVAGGSSYNEQFF | TRBJ2-1 | TRBV7-3 | - | TRBD2
TGTGCCAGCAGCTTTAGTGGGGGACCCCTTGAAGCTTTCTTT | CASSFSGGPLEAFF | TRBJ1-1 | TRBV7-2 | - | -
TGCGCCAGCAGCATGGCCAAGGGGGAGACCCAGTACTTC | CASSMAKGETQYF | TRBJ2-5 | TRBV5-1 | - | -
TGTGCCATCAGTCGACTAGCGGGATCTGGGAATGAGCAGTTCTTC | CAISRLAGSGNEQFF | TRBJ2-1 | TRBV10-3 | - | TRBD2
TGCGCCAGCAGTGGGTCCAGCAAGTCGGAAAAACTGTTTTTT | CASSGSSKSEKLFF | TRBJ1-4 | TRBV5-1 | - | -
TGCGCCAGCAGCTTAACCGGGACTATTACCCCTGAGCAGTTCTTC | CASSLTGTITPEQFF | TRBJ2-1 | TRBV5-1 | once | TRBD2
TGTGCCAGCAGCGCTCGACAGGGGGGAGAGTATGGCTACACCTTC | CASSARQGGEYGYTF | TRBJ1-2 | TRBV5-4 | - | TRBD1
TGTGCCTGGAGTAGCTATCCAGATACGCAGTATTTT | CAWSSYPDTQYF | TRBJ2-3 | TRBV30 | - | -
TGTGCCAGTAGTAGACAGGGGAGACGTGAAAAACTGTTTTTT | CASSRQGRREKLFF | TRBJ1-4 | TRBV19 | - | TRBD1
TGTGCCAGCAGCGGGCAGACTAGTGGTGAGCAGTACTTC | CASSGQTSGEQYF | TRBJ2-7 | TRBV7-8 | few | -
TGTGCCAGCAGTTACTCGGACAGCAAGAACTATGGCTACACCTTC | CASSYSDSKNYGYTF | TRBJ1-2 | TRBV6-6 | - | -
TGCAGTCCCCTAGCGGGGGTGACGTTCTTC | CSPLAGVTFF | TRBJ2-1 | TRBV20-1 | - | TRBD2
TGTGCCAGCACCCAGGGGCTCTACCGGGGCAATCAGCCCCAGCATTTT | CASTQGLYRGNQPQHF | TRBJ1-5 | TRBV28 | - | -
TGTGCCAGCAGCGCAAGTAGCACTGAAGCTTTCTTT | CASSASSTEAFF | TRBJ1-1 | TRBV9 | - | -
TGCGCCAGCAGCTTGGGCAGGGCAGGTCGGAGGGCTAACTATGGCTACACCTTC | CASSLGRAGRRANYGYTF | TRBJ1-2 | TRBV5-1 | - | -
TGTGCCAGCAGCGTAGATGTGAAAGATACGCAGTATTTT | CASSVDVKDTQYF | TRBJ2-3 | TRBV9 | - | -